One sample yielded the 22 T cell receptor beta chains listed below, sequenced in a study of blood T cells in healthy people across ages. Then a second PCR, running roughly 7 to 11 cycles, was carried out with a sample-barcoded 5' primer and a J-beta primer mix. From the 5' RACE reads, TCRdb called clonotypes with MiXCR, one entry per CDR3 protein. Of about 640,000 distinct CDR3 sequences listed, around 54% are singletons. Sequences were obtained from blood. The receptors stem from a man aged 55 to 70 in good health.

The CDR3 is CASSLDRGVTCEQYF. DNA of the CDR3: TGTGCCAGCAGCCTTGACAGGGGTGTAACCTGCGAGCAGTACTTC. This rearrangement joins TRBV11-2 to TRBJ2-5; 8 nucleotides align to TRBD1. The J call may be in error: the DNA end matches TRBJ2-7 better. Germline V gives CDR1 SGHAT, CDR2 FQNNGV. The CDR3 has 15 residues.

The rearrangement links TRBV10-3 to TRBJ2-1; the match to TRBD1 covers 8 bases. The CDR3 has 15 amino acids. With 0 bases clipped from V and 5 bases from J, the junction kept 3 bases outside the gene matches. Germline loops: CDR1 ENHRY, CDR2 SYGVKD. The CDR3 nucleotides read TGTGCCATCAGTGAGTCGCGGGGACAGGACAATGAGCAGTTCTTC. Translated: CAISESRGQDNEQFF.

The chain links TRBV12-3 or TRBV12-4 to TRBJ2-6, with D uncertain. The V end lost 4 bases, the J end lost 0 bases, and 7 bases lay between the germline ends. This CDR3 contains 15 residues. CDR3 in amino acids: CASSSFSSGANVLTF. In DNA form, the CDR3 reads TGTGCCAGCAGTTCCTTCAGCTCTGGGGCCAACGTCCTGACTTTC.

This clonotype was observed a handful of times. The rearrangement uses TRBV29-1 and TRBJ2-5; 10 bases agree with TRBD2. V lost 7 bases, J lost 3 bases, and 5 bases stayed unmatched. This CDR3 has 13 amino acids. Germline-derived CDR1 and CDR2 are SQVTM and ANQGSEA. This CDR3 is CSGTTSGEETQYF. The CDR3 bases are TGCAGCGGAACCACTAGCGGGGAAGAGACCCAGTACTTC.

The V gene is TRBV5-6, the J gene TRBJ2-7; perhaps TRBD2 as D (5 bases). The CDR3 is made up of 14 amino acids. From germline, CDR1 is SGHDT and CDR2 YYEEEE. V shed 4 bases and J shed 1 base, with 12 bases lying between them. DNA for the CDR3: TGTGCCAGCAGCGTCGCCAGGACTTCCTACGAGCAGTACTTC. This gives the protein CASSVARTSYEQYF. Drawing the rest from reference TRBV5-6 and TRBJ2-7, the complete variable domain is DAGVTQSPTHLIKTRGQQVTLRCSPKSGHDTVSWYQQALGQGPQFIFQYYEEEERQRGNFPDRFSGHQFPNYSSELNVNALLLGDSALYLCASSVARTSYEQYFGPGTRLTVT.

V and J are TRBV2 and TRBJ2-5, with a possible D match to TRBD1 (5 bases). The germline CDR1 and CDR2 sequences are SNHLY and FYNNEI. V lost 2 bases and J lost 5, with 15 bases in between. The CDR3 is 15 amino acids. Here the CDR3 reads CASSERGPAQETQYF. The CDR3 DNA sequence: TGTGCCAGCAGTGAAAGGGGCCCAGCGCAGGAGACCCAGTACTTC.

This clonotype was observed a few times. This rearrangement joins TRBV27 to TRBJ2-7, with D perhaps TRBD1 (6 bases). The length of the CDR3 is 14 residues. Germline lookup yields CDR1 MNHEY and CDR2 SMNVEV (reference sequence). Trimming removed 3 bases at V and 0 bases at J, with 9 bases between. CDR3 residues: CASSFDRRSYEQYF. In nucleotides, the CDR3 is TGTGCCAGCAGTTTTGACAGGCGCTCCTACGAGCAGTACTTC.

V usage is TRBV14 and J usage is TRBJ2-4; TRBD1 agrees at 7 bases. TRBJ2-5 matches the DNA end more closely, so the J call is doubtful. Germline-derived CDR1 and CDR2 are SGHDN and FVKESK. The CDR3 is 20 residues long. In nucleotides, the CDR3 is TGTGCCAGCAGCCCGCCCAACAGGGGCTCCTTGTTGGGTCCTCAAGAGACCCAGTACTTC. Its protein product is CASSPPNRGSLLGPQETQYF.

This clonotype was detected only a few times. The genes are TRBV6-5 and TRBJ2-1; D possibly matches TRBD1 or TRBD2 (5 bases each). This CDR3 region has 16 residues. Trimming took off 6 bases at V and 0 bases at J, with 15 bases between the two ends. Germline-derived CDR1 and CDR2 are MNHEY and SVGAGI. CDR3 residues: CASRPPGTRSYNEQFF. The CDR3 region has the DNA TGTGCCAGCAGACCCCCCGGGACCCGCTCCTACAATGAGCAGTTCTTC.

The chain combines TRBV29-1 with TRBJ2-7, with 7 bases identical to TRBD2. The CDR3 totals 14 residues. With 7 bases clipped from V and 10 bases from J, the junction kept 19 bases outside the gene matches. Germline CDR1 and CDR2: SQVTM and ANQGSEA. CDR3 in amino acids: CSAEGWTIGEGQYF. For the CDR3, the DNA is TGCAGCGCTGAGGGTTGGACAATCGGGGAGGGCCAGTACTTC.

This clonotype has just a few counts. V usage is TRBV3-1 and J usage is TRBJ1-1; D gene ambiguous. The length of the CDR3 is 14 residues. Germline CDR1 reads LGHDT; CDR2 reads YNNKEL (reference sequence). The V and J ends lost 3 bases and 5 bases respectively, with 13 bases between them. The DNA of the CDR3 is TGTGCCAGCAGCCAGGGCAGAGGAGGGACTGAAGCTTTCTTT. It is translated as CASSQGRGGTEAFF.

The rearrangement links TRBV6-1 to TRBJ2-4; D is undetermined. This CDR3 region has 12 residues. Germline loops: CDR1 MNHNS, CDR2 SASEGT. Trimming stripped 6 bases from V and 9 bases from J, with 12 bases between. The CDR3 DNA reads as TGTGCCAGCAGCCAACCCAGTGGCATTCAGTACTTC. Its protein is CASSQPSGIQYF.

This sequence joins TRBV29-1 and TRBJ1-2; the D gene is possibly TRBD1 (5 bases). Trimming took off 3 bases at V and 8 bases at J, with 16 bases between the two ends. This CDR3 has 13 residues. Germline assignment: CDR1 SQVTM and CDR2 ANQGSEA. The CDR3 protein is CSVDSQGAGGYTF. The CDR3 DNA follows: TGCAGCGTTGATTCTCAAGGGGCAGGGGGCTACACCTTC.

This chain connects TRBV12-5 to TRBJ2-1, with 10 bases fitting TRBD2. The CDR3 is 17 residues long. V dropped 0 bases and J dropped 5; count of bases not matched to a gene: 7. Germline CDR1 is LGHNT and CDR2 is FRNRAP. The CDR3 region has the DNA TGTGCTAGTGGTTTGGTTCCAGGACTAGCGGTAGACAATGAGCAGTTCTTC. As protein: CASGLVPGLAVDNEQFF.

This clonotype appeared a single time. The CDR3 protein is CASSGAVNTEAFF. The CDR3, as DNA: TGCGCCAGCAGCGGGGCGGTAAACACTGAAGCTTTCTTT. The chain is built from TRBV5-1 and TRBJ1-1, with D maybe TRBD1 (5 bases). Looked up from germline, CDR1 is SGHRS and CDR2 is YFSETQ. The CDR3 totals 13 residues. Trimming left V 4 bases short and J 2 bases short, with 9 bases between.

This chain connects TRBV20-1 to TRBJ2-1; D unclear. Germline CDR1 and CDR2: DFQATT and SNEGSKA (reference sequence). V gave up 8 bases and J gave up 0 bases, with 17 bases separating them. This CDR3 comprises 15 residues. The CDR3 DNA is TGCAGTCCATCCCCAAACTACCACTCCTACAATGAGCAGTTCTTC. It translates to CSPSPNYHSYNEQFF.

This clonotype has more than one count but fewer than ten. The chain couples TRBV21-1 to TRBJ2-4. TRBV21-1 is a pseudogene locus. The CDR3 loop spans 14 amino acids. This CDR3 reads CASSKAKGRYIQYF. Here the CDR3 DNA reads TGTGCCAGCAGCAAAGCCAAGGGAAGGTACATTCAGTACTTC.

Comments on this clonotype: Just one base apart from a much larger clone, this may be a read error. V is TRBV2 and J is TRBJ2-4; 11 bases align to TRBD1. The last part of the DNA fits TRBJ2-7 better; the J call may be wrong. Germline CDR1 is SNHLY and CDR2 is FYNNEI. CDR3 length equals 15 residues. This CDR3 is CASNRIGQGADEQYF. For the CDR3, the DNA is TGTGCCAGCAACCGAATTGGACAGGGGGCGGACGAGCAGTACTTC.

The V gene is TRBV7-2, the J gene TRBJ2-3; 11 positions match TRBD2. Germline CDR1 is SGHTA and CDR2 is FQGNSA. Losses at the gene ends were 5 bases for V and 2 bases for J; bases not matched to a gene: 3. The length of the CDR3 is 15 residues. CDR3 nucleotides: TGTGCCAGCAGCCTGACTAGCGGGATCACAGATACGCAGTATTTT. Residues: CASSLTSGITDTQYF.

The DNA of the CDR3 is TGTGCCAGCTCGAACCATGGGGCCGGGGAGCTGTTTTTT. Residues: CASSNHGAGELFF. The V and J genes are TRBV18 and TRBJ2-2; D is undetermined. Germline V lookup: CDR1 KGHSH, CDR2 LQKENI. V was cut by 6 bases and J by 6 bases, with 11 bases left in between. This CDR3 is 13 amino acids long.

This clonotype was counted a single time. The gene calls are TRBV3-1 and TRBJ2-7; D gene ambiguous. Per the germline V gene, CDR1 is LGHDT and CDR2 is YNNKEL (reference sequence). The V end was cut by 4 bases, the J end by 7 bases, with 14 bases between. This CDR3 has 13 amino acids. The CDR3 coding sequence is TGTGCCAGCAGCCCCATCAGAAGTGGAGAGCAGTACTTC. Its protein product is CASSPIRSGEQYF.

This clonotype was seen only a few times. V is TRBV5-1 and J is TRBJ1-2; perhaps TRBD1 as D (5 bases). CDR3 length equals 14 residues. V was cut by 9 bases and J by 0 bases, with 15 bases left in between. CDR1 is SGHRS and CDR2 is YFSETQ in the germline V gene. The CDR3 DNA is TGCGCCACCAAGGAGGGGCCGTCTAACTATGGCTACACCTTC. It is translated as CATKEGPSNYGYTF.